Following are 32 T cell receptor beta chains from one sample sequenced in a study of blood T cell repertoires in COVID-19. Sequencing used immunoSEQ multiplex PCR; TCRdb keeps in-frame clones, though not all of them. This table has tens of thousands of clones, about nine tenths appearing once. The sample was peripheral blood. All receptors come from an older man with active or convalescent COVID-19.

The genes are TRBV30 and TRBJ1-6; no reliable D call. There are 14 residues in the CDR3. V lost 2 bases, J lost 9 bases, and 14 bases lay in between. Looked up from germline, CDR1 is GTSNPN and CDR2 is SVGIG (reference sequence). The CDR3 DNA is TGTGCCTGGAGTTTGGGTACGGGTTCTTCACCCCTCCACTTT. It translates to CAWSLGTGSSPLHF. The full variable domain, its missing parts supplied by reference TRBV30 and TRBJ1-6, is SQTIHQWPATLVQPVGSPLSLECTVEGTSNPNLYWYRQAAGRGLQLLFYSVGIGQISSEVPQNLSASRPQDRQFILSSKKLLLSDSGFYLCAWSLGTGSSPLHFGNGTRLTVT.

CDR3: CASSLANRATYEQYF. Here the CDR3 DNA reads TGTGCCAGCAGCTTGGCAAACAGGGCTACCTACGAGCAGTACTTC. V is TRBV5-4 and J is TRBJ2-7; D may be TRBD1 (6 bases). From germline, CDR1 is SGHNT and CDR2 YYREEE (reference sequence). The CDR3 spans 15 residues. V gave up 0 bases and J gave up 2 bases, with 12 bases separating them.

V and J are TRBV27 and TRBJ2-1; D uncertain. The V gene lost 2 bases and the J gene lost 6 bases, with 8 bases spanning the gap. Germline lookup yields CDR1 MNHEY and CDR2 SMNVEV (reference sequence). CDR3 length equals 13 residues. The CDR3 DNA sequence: TGTGCCAGCAGTTTAGCTGGCCTCAATGAGCAGTTCTTC. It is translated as CASSLAGLNEQFF.

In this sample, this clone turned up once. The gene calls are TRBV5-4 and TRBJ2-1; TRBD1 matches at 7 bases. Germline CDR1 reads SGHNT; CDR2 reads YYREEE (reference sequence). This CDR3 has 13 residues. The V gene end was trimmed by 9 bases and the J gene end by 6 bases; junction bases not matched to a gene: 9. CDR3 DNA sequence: TGTGCCATAGGGCGGGCAGGGGGCAATGAGCAGTTCTTC. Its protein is CAIGRAGGNEQFF.

As DNA, the CDR3 is TGTGCCAGCTCACCTACTAGCGGGTACAATGAGCAGTTCTTC. It specifies CASSPTSGYNEQFF. This chain joins TRBV18 and TRBJ2-1; TRBD2 aligns across 9 bases. CDR3 length: 14 residues. With V trimmed by 3 bases and J by 4 bases, 1 base remained unmatched. CDR1 is KGHSH, CDR2 LQKENI, per germline.

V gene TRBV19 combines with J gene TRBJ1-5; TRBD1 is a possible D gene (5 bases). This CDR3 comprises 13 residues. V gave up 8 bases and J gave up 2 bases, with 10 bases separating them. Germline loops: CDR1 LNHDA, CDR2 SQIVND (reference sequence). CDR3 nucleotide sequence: TGTGCCAGTGCAGGGTTGGGCAATCAGCCCCAGCATTTT. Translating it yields CASAGLGNQPQHF.

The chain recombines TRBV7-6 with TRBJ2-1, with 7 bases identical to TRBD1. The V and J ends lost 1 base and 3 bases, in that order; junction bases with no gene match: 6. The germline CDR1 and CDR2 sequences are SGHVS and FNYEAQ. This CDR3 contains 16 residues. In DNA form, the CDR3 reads TGTGCCAGCAGCTTAGAAGCCAGGGGGTACTACAATGAGCAGTTCTTC. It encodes CASSLEARGYYNEQFF.

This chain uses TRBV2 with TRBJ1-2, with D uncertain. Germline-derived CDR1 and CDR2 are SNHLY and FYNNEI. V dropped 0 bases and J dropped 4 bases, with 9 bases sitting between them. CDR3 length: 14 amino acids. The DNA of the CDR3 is TGTGCCAGCAGTGAAGCGCGGGCAGTCTATGGCTACACCTTC. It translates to CASSEARAVYGYTF.

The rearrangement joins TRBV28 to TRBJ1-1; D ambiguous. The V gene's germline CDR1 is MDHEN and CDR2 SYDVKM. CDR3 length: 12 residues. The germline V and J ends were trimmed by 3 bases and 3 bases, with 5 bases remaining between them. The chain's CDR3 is CASSLGDTEAFF. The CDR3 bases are TGTGCCAGCAGTTTGGGCGACACTGAAGCTTTCTTT.

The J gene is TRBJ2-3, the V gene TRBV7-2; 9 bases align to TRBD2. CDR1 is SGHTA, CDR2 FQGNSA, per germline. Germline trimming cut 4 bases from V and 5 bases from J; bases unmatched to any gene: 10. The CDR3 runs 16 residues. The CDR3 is CASSSRGSGRIDTQYF. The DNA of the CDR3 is TGTGCCAGCAGCTCCCGGGGGAGCGGGAGGATAGATACGCAGTATTTT.

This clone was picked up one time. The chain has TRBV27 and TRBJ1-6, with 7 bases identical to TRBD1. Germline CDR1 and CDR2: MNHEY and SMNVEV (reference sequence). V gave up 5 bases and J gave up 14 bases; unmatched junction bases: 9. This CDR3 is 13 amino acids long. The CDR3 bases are TGTGCCAGCAGTACCGCCCGACAGGGAACCCTCCACTTT. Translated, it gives CASSTARQGTLHF.

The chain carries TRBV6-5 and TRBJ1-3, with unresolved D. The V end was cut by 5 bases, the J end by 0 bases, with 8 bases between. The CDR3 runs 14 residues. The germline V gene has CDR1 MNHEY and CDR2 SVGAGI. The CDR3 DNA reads TGTGCCAGCAGTAGTTGGAGCTCTGGAAACACCATATATTTT. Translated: CASSSWSSGNTIYF.

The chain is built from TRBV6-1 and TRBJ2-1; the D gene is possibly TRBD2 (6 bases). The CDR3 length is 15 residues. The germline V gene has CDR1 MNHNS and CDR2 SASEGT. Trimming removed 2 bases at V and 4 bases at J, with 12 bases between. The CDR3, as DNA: TGTGCCAGCAGTGAATCTCTAGCGATTTACAATGAGCAGTTCTTC. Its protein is CASSESLAIYNEQFF.

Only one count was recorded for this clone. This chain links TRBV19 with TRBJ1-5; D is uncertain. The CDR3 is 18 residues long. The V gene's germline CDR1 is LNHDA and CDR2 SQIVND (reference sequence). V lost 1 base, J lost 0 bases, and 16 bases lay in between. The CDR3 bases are TGTGCCAGTAGTATAGGACGCGGTTACGTAACTAGCAATCAGCCCCAGCATTTT. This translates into CASSIGRGYVTSNQPQHF.

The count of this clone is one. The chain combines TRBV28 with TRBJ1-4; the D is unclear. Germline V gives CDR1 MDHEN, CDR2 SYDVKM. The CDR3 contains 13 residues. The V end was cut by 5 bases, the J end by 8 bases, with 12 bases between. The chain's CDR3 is CASSREFREKLFF. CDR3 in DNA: TGTGCCAGCAGTCGGGAGTTCCGGGAAAAACTGTTTTTT.

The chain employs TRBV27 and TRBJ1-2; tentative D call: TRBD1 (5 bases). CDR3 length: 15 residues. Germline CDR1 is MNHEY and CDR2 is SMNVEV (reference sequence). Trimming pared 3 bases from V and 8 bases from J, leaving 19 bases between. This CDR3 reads CASSLAPGAGRGYTF. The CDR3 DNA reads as TGTGCCAGCAGTTTGGCCCCTGGGGCAGGGCGCGGCTACACCTTC.

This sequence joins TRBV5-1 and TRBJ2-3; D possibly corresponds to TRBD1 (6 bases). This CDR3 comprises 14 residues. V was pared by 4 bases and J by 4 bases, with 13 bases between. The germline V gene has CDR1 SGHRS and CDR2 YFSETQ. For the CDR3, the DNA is TGCGCCAGCAGCCTCGACAGGCCAGCAGATACGCAGTATTTT. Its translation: CASSLDRPADTQYF.

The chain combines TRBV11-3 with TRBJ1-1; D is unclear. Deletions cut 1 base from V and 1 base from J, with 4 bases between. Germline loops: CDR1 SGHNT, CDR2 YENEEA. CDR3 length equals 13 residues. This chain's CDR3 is CASSLVENTEAFF. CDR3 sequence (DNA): TGTGCCAGCAGCTTAGTAGAGAACACTGAAGCTTTCTTT.

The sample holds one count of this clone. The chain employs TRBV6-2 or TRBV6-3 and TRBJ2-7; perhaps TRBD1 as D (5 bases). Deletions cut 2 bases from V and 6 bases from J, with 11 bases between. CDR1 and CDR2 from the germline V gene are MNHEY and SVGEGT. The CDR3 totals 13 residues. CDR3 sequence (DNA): TGTGCCAGCAGTTACACAGGTTTAAGCGAGCAGTACTTC. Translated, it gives CASSYTGLSEQYF.

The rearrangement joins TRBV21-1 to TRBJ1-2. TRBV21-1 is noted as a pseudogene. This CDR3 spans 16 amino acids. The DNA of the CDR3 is TGTGCCAGCAGCAAAGGATTGCGACCGAGGAACTATGGCTACACCTTC. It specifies CASSKGLRPRNYGYTF.

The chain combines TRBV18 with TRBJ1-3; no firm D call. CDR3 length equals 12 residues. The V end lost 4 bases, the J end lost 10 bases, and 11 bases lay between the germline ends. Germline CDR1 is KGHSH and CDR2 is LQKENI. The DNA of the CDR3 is TGTGCCAGCTCACTGGACCGGGGAACCATATATTTT. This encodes CASSLDRGTIYF.

The chain's CDR3 is CASSQGGTSTQYF. The DNA for the CDR3 is TGCGCCAGCAGCCAAGGCGGGACTTCTACGCAGTATTTT. V gene TRBV4-1 combines with J gene TRBJ2-3, with a tentative D call TRBD2 (6 bases). Per the germline V gene, CDR1 is MGHRA and CDR2 is YSYEKL. This CDR3 contains 13 residues. V gave up 1 base and J gave up 8 bases, with 10 bases separating them.

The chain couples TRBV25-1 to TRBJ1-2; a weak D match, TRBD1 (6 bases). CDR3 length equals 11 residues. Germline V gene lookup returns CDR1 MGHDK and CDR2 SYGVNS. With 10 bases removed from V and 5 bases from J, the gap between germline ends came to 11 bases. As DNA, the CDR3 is TGTGCCACACGACAGGTATATGGCTACACCTTC. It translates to CATRQVYGYTF.

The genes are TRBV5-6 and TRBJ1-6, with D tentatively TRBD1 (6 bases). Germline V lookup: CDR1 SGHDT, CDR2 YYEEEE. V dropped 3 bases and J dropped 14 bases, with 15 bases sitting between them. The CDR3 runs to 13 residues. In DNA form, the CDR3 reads TGTGCCAGCAGCTCTGGACAGCTTTCGGCCCTCCACTTT. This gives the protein CASSSGQLSALHF. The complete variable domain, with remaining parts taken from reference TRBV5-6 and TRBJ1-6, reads DAGVTQSPTHLIKTRGQQVTLRCSPKSGHDTVSWYQQALGQGPQFIFQYYEEEERQRGNFPDRFSGHQFPNYSSELNVNALLLGDSALYLCASSSGQLSALHFGNGTRLTVT.

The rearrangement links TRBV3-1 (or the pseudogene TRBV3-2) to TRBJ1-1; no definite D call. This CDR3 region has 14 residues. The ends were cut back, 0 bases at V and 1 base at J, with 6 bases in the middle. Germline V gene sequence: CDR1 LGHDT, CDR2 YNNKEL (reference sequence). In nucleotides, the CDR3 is TGTGCCAGCAGCCAAGATTCGGGGAACACTGAAGCTTTCTTT. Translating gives CASSQDSGNTEAFF.

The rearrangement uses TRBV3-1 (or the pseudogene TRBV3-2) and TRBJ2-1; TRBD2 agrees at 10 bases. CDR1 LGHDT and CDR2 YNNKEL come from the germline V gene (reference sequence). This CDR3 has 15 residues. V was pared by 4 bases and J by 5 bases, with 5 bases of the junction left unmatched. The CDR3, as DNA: TGTGCCAGCAGCCCCACTAGCGGGAACGACAATGAGCAGTTCTTC. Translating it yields CASSPTSGNDNEQFF.

The CDR3 here is CVWDGGPYEKLFF. CDR3 DNA: TGTGTCTGGGACGGGGGTCCTTATGAAAAACTGTTTTTT. The chain uses TRBV2 and TRBJ1-4; tentatively, D is TRBD1 (5 bases). This CDR3 comprises 13 residues. The V gene's germline CDR1 is SNHLY and CDR2 FYNNEI.

This CDR3 reads CSASSTGAYEQYF. CDR3 DNA: TGCAGTGCTAGTAGTACAGGGGCCTACGAGCAGTACTTC. This chain joins TRBV20-1 and TRBJ2-7; 7 bases are a match to TRBD1. V was clipped by 3 bases and J by 2 bases; unmatched bases: 4. The CDR3 loop spans 13 amino acids. The V gene's germline CDR1 is DFQATT and CDR2 SNEGSKA (reference sequence).

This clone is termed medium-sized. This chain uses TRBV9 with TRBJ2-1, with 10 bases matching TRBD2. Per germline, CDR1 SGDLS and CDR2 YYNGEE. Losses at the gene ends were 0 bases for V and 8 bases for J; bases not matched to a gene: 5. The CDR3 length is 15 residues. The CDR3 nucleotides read TGTGCCAGCAGCGTAGGGTCTAGCGGGAGACATGAGCAGTTCTTC. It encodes CASSVGSSGRHEQFF.

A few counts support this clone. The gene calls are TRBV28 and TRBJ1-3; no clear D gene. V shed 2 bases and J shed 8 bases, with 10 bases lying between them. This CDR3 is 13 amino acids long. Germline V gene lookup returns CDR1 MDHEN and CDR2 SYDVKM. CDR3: CASSLRGRHTIYF. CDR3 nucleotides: TGTGCCAGCAGTTTAAGAGGGAGGCACACCATATATTTT. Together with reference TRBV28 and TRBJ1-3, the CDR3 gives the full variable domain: DVKVTQSSRYLVKRTGEKVFLECVQDMDHENMFWYRQDPGLGLRLIYFSYDVKMKEKGDIPEGYSVSREKKERFSLILESASTNQTSMYLCASSLRGRHTIYFGEGSWLTVV.

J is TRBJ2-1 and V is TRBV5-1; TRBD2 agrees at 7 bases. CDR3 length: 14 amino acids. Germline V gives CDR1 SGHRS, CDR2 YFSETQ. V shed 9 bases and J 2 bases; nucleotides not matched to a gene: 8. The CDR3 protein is CATSAGRPYNEQFF. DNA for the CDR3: TGCGCCACCTCGGCCGGGAGGCCCTACAATGAGCAGTTCTTC.

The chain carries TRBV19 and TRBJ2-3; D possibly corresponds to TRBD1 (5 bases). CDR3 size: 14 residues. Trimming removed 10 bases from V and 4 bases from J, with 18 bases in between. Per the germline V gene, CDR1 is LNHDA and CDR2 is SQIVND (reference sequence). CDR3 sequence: CATSVDIWADTQYF. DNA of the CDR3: TGTGCCACCTCCGTGGACATATGGGCAGATACGCAGTATTTT.